This TCR beta chain is drawn from a study of response to subunit inactivated influenza vaccine. Overall study findings and caveats: The authors offered the suggestion that each seasonal influenza vaccination recruits few new T cells.

CDR3 length equals 13 residues. Trimming cost V 4 bases and J 4 bases, with 9 bases left between them. Germline CDR1 is SEHNR and CDR2 is FQNEAQ (reference sequence). Concerning this clonotype itself: What it recognizes is unknown.

TCRdb re-called the RT-PCR reads with MiXCR, one entry per CDR3 protein. The repertoire has some 800,000 distinct CDR3 sequences, around 20% of them found once; the top ten carry roughly 10%. The clonotype comes from a man in his forties or fifties who received an inactivated influenza vaccine. This sample comprised PBMCs from blood, obtained roughly 5 days after vaccination. The chain joins TRBV7-9 to TRBJ2-3; D gene ambiguous. The CDR3 reads CASSSTIPDTQYF. The DNA for the CDR3 is TGTGCCAGCAGCTCGACAATCCCAGATACGCAGTATTTT.